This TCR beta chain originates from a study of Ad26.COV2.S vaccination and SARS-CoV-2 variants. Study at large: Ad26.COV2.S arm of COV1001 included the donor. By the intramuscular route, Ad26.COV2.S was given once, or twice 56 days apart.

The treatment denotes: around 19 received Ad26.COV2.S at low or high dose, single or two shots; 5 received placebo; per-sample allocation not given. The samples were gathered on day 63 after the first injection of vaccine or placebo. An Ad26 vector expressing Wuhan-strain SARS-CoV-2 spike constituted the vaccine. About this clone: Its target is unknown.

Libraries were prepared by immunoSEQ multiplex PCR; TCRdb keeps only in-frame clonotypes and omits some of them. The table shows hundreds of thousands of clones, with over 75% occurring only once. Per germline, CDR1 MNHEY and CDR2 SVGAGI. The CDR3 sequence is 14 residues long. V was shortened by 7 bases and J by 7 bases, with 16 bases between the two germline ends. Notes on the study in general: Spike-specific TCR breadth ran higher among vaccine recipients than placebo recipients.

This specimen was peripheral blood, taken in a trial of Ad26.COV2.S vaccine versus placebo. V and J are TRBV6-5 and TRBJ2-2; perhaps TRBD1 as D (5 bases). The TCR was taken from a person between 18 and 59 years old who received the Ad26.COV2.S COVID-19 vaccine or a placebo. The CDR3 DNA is TGTGCCAGCAATGGACAAGGGTACGGCGGGGAGCTGTTTTTT. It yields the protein CASNGQGYGGELFF.